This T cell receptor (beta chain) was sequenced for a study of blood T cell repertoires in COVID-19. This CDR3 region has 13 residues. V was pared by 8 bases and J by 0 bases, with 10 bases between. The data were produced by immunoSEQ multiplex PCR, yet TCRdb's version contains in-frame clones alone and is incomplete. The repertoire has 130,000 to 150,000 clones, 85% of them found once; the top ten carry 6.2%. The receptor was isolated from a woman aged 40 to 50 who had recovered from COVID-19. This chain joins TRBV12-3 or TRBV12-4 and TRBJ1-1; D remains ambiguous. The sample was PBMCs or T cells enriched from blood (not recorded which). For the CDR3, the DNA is TGTGCCAGCGGTAGAGAATTGAACACTGAAGCTTTCTTT. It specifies CASGRELNTEAFF.